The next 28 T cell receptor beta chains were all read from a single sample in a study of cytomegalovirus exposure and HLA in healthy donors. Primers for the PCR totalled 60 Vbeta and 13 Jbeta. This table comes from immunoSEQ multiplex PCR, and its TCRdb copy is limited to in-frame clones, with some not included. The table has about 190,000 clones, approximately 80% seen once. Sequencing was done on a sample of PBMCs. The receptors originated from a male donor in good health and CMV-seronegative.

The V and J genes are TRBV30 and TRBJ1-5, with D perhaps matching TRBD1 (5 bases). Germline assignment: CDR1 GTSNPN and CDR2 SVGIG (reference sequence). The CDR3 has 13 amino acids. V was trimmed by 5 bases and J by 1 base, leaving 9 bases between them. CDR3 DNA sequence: TGTGCCTGGGCTAGACAGAGCAATCAGCCCCAGCATTTT. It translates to CAWARQSNQPQHF.

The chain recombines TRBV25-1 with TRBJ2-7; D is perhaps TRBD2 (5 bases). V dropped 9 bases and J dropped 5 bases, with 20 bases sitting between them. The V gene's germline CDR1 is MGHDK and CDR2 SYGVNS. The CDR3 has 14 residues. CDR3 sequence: CASEPGRRADEQYF. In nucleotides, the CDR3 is TGTGCCAGTGAACCGGGTCGTCGAGCGGACGAGCAGTACTTC.

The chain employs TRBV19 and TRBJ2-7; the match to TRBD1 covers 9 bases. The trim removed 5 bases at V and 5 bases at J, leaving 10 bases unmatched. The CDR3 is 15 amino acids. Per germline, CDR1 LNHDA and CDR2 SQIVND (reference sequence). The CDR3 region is CASSPGGQGTNEQYF. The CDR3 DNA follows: TGTGCCAGTAGTCCCGGAGGACAGGGGACCAACGAGCAGTACTTC.

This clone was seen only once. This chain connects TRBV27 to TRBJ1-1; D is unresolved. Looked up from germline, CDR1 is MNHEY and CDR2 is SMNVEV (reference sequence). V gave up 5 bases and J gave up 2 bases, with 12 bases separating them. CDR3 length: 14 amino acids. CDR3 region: CASSPLGRNTEAFF. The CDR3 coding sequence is TGTGCCAGCAGTCCGCTAGGGAGAAACACTGAAGCTTTCTTT.

The DNA for the CDR3 is TGTGCCAGCAGCTCACAGGACAGGCCACTCAATTCACCCCTCCACTTT. Residues: CASSSQDRPLNSPLHF. The V call is TRBV7-2, the J call TRBJ1-6, with TRBD1 identical over 7 bases. Trimming removed 4 bases from V and 7 bases from J; junction bases left unmatched: 10. This CDR3 has 16 amino acids. Germline CDR1 SGHTA, CDR2 FQGNSA.

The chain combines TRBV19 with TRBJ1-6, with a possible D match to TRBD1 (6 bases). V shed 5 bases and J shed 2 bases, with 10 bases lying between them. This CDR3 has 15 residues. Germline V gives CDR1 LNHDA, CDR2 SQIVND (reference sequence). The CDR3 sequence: CASSGGETYNSPLHF. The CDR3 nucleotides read TGTGCCAGTAGTGGGGGCGAAACCTATAATTCACCCCTCCACTTT.

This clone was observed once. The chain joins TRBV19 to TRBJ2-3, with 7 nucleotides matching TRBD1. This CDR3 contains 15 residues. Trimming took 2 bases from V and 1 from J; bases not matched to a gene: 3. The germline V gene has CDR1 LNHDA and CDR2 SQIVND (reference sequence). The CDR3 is CASSIYRGGTDTQYF. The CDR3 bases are TGTGCCAGTAGTATATACAGGGGTGGCACAGATACGCAGTATTTT.

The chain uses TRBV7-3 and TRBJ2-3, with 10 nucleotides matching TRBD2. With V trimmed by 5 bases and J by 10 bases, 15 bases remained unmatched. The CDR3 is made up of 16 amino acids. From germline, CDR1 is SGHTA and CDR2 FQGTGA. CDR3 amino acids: CASSPVGLAGEQPQYF. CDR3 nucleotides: TGTGCCAGCAGCCCAGTGGGGCTAGCGGGAGAGCAACCGCAGTATTTT.

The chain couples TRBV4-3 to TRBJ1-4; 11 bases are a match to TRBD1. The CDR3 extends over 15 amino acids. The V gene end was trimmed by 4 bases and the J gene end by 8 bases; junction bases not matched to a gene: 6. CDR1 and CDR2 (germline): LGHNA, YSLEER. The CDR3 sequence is CASSRDRGRGEKLFF. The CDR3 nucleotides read TGCGCCAGCAGCCGGGACAGGGGGAGGGGGGAAAAACTGTTTTTT.

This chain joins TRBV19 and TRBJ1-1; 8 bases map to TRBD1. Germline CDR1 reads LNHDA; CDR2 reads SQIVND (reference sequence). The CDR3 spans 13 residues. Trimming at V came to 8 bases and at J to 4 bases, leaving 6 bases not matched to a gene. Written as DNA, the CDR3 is TGTGCCAGTCTTACAGGGGGTGGCACTGAAGCTTTCTTT. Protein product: CASLTGGGTEAFF.

DNA of the CDR3: TGTGCCAGCAGCTCATCTTGGGGAAAGAAACTAGCGGGGGGGCGGGATGAGCAGTTCTTC. It is translated as CASSSSWGKKLAGGRDEQFF. The chain combines TRBV5-4 with TRBJ2-1; TRBD2 aligns across 13 bases. The junction had 20 bases not matched to a gene; V was cut back by 3 bases and J by 8 bases. Germline assignment: CDR1 SGHNT and CDR2 YYREEE (reference sequence). The CDR3 length is 20 residues.

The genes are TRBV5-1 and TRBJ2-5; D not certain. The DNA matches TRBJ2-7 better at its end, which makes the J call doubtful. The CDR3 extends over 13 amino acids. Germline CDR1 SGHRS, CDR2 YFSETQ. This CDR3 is CASSLASSYEQYF. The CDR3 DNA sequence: TGCGCCAGCAGCTTGGCTAGTTCCTACGAGCAGTACTTC.

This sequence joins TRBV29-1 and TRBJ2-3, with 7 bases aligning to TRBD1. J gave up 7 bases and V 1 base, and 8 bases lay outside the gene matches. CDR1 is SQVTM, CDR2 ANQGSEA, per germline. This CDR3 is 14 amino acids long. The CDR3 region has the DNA TGCAGCGTTGAAGGACAGGGAATAGTCAATACGCAGTATTTT. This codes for CSVEGQGIVNTQYF.

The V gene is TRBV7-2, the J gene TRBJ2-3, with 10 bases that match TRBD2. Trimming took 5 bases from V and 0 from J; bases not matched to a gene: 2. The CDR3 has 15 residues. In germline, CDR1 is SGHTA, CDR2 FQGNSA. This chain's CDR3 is CASSVSGGSTDTQYF. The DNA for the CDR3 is TGTGCCAGCAGCGTTAGCGGGGGGAGCACAGATACGCAGTATTTT.

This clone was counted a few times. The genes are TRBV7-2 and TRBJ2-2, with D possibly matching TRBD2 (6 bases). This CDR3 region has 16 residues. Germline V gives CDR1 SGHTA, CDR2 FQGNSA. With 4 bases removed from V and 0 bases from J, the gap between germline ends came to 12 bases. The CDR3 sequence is CASSSTSFTNTGELFF. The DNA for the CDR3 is TGTGCCAGCAGCTCAACTAGCTTTACGAACACCGGGGAGCTGTTTTTT.

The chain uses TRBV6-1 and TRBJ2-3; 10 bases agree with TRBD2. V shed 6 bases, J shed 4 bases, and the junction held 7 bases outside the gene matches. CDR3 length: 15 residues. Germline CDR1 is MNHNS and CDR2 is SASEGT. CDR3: CASRSLAGGPDTQYF. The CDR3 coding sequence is TGTGCCAGCAGGAGCTTAGCGGGGGGCCCAGATACGCAGTATTTT.

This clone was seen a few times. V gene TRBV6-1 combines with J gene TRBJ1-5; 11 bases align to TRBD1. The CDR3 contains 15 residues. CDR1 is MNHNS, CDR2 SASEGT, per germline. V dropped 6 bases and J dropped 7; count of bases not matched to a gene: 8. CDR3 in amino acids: CASRPGQGVTQPQHF. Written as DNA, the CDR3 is TGTGCCAGCAGGCCGGGACAGGGGGTAACGCAGCCCCAGCATTTT.

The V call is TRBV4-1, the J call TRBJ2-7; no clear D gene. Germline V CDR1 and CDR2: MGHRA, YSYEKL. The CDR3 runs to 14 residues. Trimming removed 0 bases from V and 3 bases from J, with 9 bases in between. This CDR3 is CASSQDGLSYEQYF. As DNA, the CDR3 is TGCGCCAGCAGCCAAGATGGGCTTAGCTACGAGCAGTACTTC.

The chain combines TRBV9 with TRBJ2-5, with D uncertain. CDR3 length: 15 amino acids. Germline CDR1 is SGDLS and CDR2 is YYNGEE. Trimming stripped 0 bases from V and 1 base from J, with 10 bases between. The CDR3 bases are TGTGCCAGCAGCGTAGCTTCGAGGCCCCAAGAGACCCAGTACTTC. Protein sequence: CASSVASRPQETQYF.

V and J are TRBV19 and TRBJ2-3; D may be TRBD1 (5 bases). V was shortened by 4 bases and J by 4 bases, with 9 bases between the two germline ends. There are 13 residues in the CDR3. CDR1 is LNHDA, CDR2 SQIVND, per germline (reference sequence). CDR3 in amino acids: CASSTFRADTQYF. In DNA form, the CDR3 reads TGTGCCAGTAGTACTTTCAGGGCAGATACGCAGTATTTT.

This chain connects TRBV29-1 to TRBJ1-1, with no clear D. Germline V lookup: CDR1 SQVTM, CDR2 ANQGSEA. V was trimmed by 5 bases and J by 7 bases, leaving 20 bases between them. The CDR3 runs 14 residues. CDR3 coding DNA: TGCAGCGTTTCCCTCAGACTAGGGCCCTTTGAAGCTTTCTTT. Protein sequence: CSVSLRLGPFEAFF.

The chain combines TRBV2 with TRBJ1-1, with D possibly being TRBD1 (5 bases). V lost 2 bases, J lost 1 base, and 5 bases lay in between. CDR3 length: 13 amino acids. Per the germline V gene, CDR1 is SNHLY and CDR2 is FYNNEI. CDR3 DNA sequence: TGTGCCAGCAGTGAACAGGGGAACACTGAAGCTTTCTTT. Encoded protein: CASSEQGNTEAFF.

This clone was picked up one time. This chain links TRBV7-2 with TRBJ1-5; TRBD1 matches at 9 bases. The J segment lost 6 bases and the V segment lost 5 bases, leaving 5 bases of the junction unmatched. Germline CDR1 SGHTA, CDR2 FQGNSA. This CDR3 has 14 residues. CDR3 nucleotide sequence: TGTGCCAGCAGCCAGGGGGACAGGGCTCAGCCCCAGCATTTT. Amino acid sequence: CASSQGDRAQPQHF.

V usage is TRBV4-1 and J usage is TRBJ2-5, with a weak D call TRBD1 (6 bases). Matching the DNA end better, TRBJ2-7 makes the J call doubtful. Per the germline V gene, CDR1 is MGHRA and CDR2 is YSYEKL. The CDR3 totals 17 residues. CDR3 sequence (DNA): TGCGCCAGCAGCCAAGACCGGGGCAGGGGTGTATCCTACGAGCAGTACTTC. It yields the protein CASSQDRGRGVSYEQYF.

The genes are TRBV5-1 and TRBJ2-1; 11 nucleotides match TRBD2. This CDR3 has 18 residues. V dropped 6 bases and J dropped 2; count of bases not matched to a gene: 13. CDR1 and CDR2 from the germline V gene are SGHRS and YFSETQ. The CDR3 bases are TGCGCCAGCAACCGCGGGCTAGCGGGAGGATATGCCTACAATGAGCAGTTCTTC. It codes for CASNRGLAGGYAYNEQFF.

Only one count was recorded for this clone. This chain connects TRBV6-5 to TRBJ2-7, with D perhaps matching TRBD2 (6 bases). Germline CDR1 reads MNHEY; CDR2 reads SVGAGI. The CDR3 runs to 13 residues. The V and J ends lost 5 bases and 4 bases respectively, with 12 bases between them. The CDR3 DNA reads TGTGCCAGCAGTCGGGACTGGGGTTACGAGCAGTACTTC. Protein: CASSRDWGYEQYF.

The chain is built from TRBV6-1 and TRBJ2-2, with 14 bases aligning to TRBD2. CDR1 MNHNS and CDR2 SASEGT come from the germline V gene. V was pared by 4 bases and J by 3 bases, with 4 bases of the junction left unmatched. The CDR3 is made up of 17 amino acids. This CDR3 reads CASSATSGGAHTGELFF. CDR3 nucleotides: TGTGCCAGCAGTGCGACTAGCGGGGGGGCGCACACCGGGGAGCTGTTTTTT.

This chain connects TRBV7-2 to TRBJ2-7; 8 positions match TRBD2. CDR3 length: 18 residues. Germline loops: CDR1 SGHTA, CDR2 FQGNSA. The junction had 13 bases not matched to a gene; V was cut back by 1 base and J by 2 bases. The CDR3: CASSLVFAGGANAYEQYF. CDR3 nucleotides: TGTGCCAGCAGCTTAGTCTTTGCGGGGGGAGCAAATGCCTACGAGCAGTACTTC.